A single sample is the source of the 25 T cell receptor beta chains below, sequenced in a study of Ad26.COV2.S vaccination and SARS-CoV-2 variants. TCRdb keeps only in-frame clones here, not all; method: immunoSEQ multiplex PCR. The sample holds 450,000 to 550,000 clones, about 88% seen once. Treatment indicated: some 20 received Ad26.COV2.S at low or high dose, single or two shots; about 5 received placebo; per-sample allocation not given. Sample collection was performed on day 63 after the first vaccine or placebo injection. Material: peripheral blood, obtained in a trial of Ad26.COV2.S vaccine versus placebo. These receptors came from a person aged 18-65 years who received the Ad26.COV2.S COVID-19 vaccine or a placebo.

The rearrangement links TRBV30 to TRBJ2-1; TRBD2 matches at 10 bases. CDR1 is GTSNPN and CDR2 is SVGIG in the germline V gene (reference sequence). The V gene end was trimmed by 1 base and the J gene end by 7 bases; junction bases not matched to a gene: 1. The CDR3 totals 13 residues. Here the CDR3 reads CAWSELAGNEQFF. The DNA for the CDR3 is TGTGCCTGGAGTGAACTAGCGGGGAATGAGCAGTTCTTC.

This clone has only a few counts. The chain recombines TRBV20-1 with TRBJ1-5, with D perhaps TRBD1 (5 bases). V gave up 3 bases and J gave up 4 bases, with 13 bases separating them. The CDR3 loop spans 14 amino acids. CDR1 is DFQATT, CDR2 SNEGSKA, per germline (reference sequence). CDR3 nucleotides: TGCAGTGCTAGTCTGGGGCCGATAAATCAGCCCCAGCATTTT. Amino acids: CSASLGPINQPQHF.

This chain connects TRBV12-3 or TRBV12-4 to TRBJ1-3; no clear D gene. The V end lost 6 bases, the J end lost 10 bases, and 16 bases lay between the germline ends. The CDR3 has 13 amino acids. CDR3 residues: CASRDPWEGTIYF. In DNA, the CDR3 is TGTGCCAGCAGAGACCCATGGGAGGGAACCATATATTTT.

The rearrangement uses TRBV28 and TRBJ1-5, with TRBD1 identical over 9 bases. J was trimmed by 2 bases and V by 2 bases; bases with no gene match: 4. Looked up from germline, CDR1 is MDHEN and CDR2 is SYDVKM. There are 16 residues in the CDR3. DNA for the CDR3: TGTGCCAGCAGTTTAATGGGGACAGGGCGCAATCAGCCCCAGCATTTT. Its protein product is CASSLMGTGRNQPQHF.

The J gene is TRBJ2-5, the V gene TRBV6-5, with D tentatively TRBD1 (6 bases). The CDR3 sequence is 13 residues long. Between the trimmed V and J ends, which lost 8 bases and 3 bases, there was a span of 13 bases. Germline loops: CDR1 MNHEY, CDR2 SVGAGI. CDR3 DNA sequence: TGTGCCAGCGGGCTGGGGGCGGAAGAGACCCAGTACTTC. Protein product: CASGLGAEETQYF.

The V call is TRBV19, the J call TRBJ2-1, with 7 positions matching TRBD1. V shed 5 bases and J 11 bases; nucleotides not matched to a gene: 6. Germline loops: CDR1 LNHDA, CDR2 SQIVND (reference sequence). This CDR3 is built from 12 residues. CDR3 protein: CASSQPGQKQFF. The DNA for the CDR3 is TGTGCCAGTAGTCAACCGGGACAGAAGCAGTTCTTC. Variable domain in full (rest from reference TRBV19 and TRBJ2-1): DGGITQSPKYLFRKEGQNVTLSCEQNLNHDAMYWYRQDPGQGLRLIYYSQIVNDFQKGDIAEGYSVSREKKESFPLTVTSAQKNPTAFYLCASSQPGQKQFFGPGTRLTVL.

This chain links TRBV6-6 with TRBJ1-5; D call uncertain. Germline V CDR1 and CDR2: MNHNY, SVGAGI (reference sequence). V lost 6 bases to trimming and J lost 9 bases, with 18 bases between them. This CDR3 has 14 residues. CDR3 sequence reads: CASSPGGGYPPQHF. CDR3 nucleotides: TGTGCCAGCAGCCCCGGCGGAGGTTATCCGCCCCAGCATTTT.

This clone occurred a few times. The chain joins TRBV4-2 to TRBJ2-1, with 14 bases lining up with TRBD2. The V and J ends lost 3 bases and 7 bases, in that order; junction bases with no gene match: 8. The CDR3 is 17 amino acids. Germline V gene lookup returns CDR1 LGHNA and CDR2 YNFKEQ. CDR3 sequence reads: CASSQPQTSGRGNEQFF. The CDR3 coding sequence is TGTGCCAGCAGCCAGCCCCAGACTAGCGGGAGGGGTAATGAGCAGTTCTTC.

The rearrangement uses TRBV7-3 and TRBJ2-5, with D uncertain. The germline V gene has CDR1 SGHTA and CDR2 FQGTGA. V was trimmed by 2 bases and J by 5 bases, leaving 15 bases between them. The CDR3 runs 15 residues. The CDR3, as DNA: TGTGCCAGCAGCTTAGGGCAGGTTGGACGGGAGACCCAGTACTTC. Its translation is CASSLGQVGRETQYF. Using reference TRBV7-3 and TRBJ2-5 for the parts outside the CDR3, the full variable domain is GAGVSQTPSNKVTEKGKYVELRCDPISGHTALYWYRQSLGQGPEFLIYFQGTGAADDSGLPNDRFFAVRPEGSVSTLKIQRTERGDSAVYLCASSLGQVGRETQYFGPGTRLLVL.

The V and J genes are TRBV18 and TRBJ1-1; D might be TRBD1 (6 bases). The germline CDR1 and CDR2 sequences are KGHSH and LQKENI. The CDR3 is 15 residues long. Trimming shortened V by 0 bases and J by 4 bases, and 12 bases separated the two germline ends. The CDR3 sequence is CASSPPKNRVTEAFF. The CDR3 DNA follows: TGTGCCAGCTCACCACCGAAAAACAGGGTCACTGAAGCTTTCTTT.

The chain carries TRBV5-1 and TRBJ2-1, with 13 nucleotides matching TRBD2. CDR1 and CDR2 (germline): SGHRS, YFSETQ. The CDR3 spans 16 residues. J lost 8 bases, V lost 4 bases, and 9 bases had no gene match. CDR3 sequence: CASSGGTSGVVDEQFF. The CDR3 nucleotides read TGCGCCAGCAGCGGCGGGACTAGCGGGGTGGTGGATGAGCAGTTCTTC.

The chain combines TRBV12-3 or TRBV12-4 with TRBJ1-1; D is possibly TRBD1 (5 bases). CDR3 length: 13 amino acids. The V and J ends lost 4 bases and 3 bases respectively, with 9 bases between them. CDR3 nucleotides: TGTGCCAGCAGTTCCCAGGGACACACTGAAGCTTTCTTT. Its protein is CASSSQGHTEAFF.

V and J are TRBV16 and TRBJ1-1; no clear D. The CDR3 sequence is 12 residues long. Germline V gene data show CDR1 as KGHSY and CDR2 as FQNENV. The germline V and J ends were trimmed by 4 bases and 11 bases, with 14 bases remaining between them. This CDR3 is CASSPLSLGAFF. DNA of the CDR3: TGTGCCAGCAGCCCCCTCTCATTGGGGGCTTTCTTT.

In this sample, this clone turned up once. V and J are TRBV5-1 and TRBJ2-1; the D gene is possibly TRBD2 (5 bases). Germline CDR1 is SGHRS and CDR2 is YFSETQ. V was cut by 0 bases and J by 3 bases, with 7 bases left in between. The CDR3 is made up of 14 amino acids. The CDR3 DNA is TGCGCCAGCAGCTTGGGACTAATCTACAATGAGCAGTTCTTC. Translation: CASSLGLIYNEQFF.

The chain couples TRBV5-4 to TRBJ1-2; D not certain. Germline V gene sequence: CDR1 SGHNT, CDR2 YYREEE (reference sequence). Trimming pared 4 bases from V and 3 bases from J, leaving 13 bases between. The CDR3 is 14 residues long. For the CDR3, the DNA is TGTGCCAGCAGCCTTTCGAGGCAACACTATGGCTACACCTTC. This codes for CASSLSRQHYGYTF. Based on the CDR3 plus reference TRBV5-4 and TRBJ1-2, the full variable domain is ETGVTQSPTHLIKTRGQQVTLRCSSQSGHNTVSWYQQALGQGPQFIFQYYREEENGRGNFPPRFSGLQFPNYSSELNVNALELDDSALYLCASSLSRQHYGYTFGSGTRLTVV.

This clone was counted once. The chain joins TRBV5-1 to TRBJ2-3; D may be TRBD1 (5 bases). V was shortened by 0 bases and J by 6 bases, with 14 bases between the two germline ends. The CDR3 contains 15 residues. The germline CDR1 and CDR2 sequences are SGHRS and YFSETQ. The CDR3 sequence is CASSLAVGAADTQYF. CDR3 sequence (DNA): TGCGCCAGCAGCTTGGCCGTAGGGGCCGCGGATACGCAGTATTTT.

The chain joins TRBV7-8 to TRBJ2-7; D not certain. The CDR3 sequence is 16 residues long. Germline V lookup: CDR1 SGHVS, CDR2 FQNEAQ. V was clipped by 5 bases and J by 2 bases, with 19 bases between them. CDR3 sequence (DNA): TGTGCCAGCAGCCCAAAGTCGGTGGGAAGCACCTACGAGCAGTACTTC. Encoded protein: CASSPKSVGSTYEQYF.

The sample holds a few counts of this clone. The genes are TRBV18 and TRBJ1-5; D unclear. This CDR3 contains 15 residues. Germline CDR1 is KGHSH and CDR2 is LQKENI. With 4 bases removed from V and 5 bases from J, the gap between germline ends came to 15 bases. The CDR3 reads CASSLNMISDQPQHF. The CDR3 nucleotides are TGTGCCAGCTCACTAAACATGATCAGTGATCAGCCCCAGCATTTT.

CDR3 in amino acids: CASSPQGDGELFF. DNA for the CDR3: TGTGCCAGCAGCCCCCAGGGTGACGGGGAGCTGTTTTTT. The chain combines TRBV9 with TRBJ2-2, with a weak D call TRBD1 (5 bases). The CDR3 spans 13 residues. The germline V and J ends were trimmed by 4 bases and 7 bases, with 11 bases remaining between them. Germline CDR1 and CDR2: SGDLS and YYNGEE.

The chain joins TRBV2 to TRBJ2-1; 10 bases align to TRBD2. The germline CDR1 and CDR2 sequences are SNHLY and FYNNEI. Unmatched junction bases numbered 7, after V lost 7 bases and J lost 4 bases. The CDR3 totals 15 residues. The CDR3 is CASKPGLAIYNEQFF. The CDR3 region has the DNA TGTGCCAGCAAACCGGGACTAGCGATTTACAATGAGCAGTTCTTC.

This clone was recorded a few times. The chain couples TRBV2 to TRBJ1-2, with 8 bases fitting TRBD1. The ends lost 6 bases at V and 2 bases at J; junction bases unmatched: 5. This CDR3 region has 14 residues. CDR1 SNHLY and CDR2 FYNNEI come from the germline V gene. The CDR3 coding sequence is TGTGCCAGCAGGAGAGCAGGGGGCAACTATGGCTACACCTTC. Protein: CASRRAGGNYGYTF.

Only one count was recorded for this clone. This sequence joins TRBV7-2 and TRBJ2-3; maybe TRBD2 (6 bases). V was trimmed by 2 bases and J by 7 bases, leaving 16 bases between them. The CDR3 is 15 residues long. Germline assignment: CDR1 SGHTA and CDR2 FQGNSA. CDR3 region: CASSLKGLPTYTQYF. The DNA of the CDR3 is TGTGCCAGCAGCTTAAAAGGACTACCTACTTATACGCAGTATTTT.

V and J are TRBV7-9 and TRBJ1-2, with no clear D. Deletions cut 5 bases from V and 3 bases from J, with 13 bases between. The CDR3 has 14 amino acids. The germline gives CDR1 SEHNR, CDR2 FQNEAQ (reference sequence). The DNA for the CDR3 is TGTGCCAGCAGCCTGGCGGGCAGCTACTATGGCTACACCTTC. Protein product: CASSLAGSYYGYTF.

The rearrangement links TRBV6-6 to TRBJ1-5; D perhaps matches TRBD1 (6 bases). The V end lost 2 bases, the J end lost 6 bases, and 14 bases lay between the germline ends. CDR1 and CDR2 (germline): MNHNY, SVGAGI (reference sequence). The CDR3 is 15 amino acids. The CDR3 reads CASSYTDRSRQPQHF. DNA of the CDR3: TGTGCCAGCAGTTACACCGACAGGTCGCGTCAGCCCCAGCATTTT.

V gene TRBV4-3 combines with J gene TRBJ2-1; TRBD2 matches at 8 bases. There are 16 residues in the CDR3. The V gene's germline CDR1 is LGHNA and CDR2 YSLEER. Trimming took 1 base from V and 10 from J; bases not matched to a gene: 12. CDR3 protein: CASSQGGTSGLGEQFF. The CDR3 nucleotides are TGCGCCAGCAGCCAAGGGGGGACTAGTGGACTAGGAGAGCAGTTCTTC.